Following are 14 T cell receptor beta chains from one sample sequenced in a study of blood T cell repertoires in COVID-19. TCRdb's copy holds only in-frame clones and misses some; the assay was immunoSEQ multiplex PCR. Of approximately 240,000 clones listed, around 80% are singletons. The specimen sequenced was peripheral blood. The origin of the receptors is an elderly woman with active or convalescent COVID-19.

The rearrangement joins TRBV7-2 to TRBJ2-7; weak D call: TRBD1 (5 bases). V lost 5 bases, J lost 2 bases, and 13 bases lay in between. This CDR3 comprises 14 residues. CDR1 and CDR2 (germline): SGHTA, FQGNSA. The CDR3 sequence: CASSATGVTYEQYF. The CDR3 DNA reads as TGTGCCAGCAGCGCTACAGGAGTTACCTACGAGCAGTACTTC. Based on the CDR3 plus reference TRBV7-2 and TRBJ2-7, the full variable domain is GAGVSQSPSNKVTEKGKDVELRCDPISGHTALYWYRQSLGQGLEFLIYFQGNSAPDKSGLPSDRFSAERTGGSVSTLTIQRTQQEDSAVYLCASSATGVTYEQYFGPGTRLTVT.

The genes are TRBV6-1 and TRBJ2-7; 7 bases fit TRBD1. Looked up from germline, CDR1 is MNHNS and CDR2 is SASEGT. CDR3 length: 15 residues. The V gene end was trimmed by 2 bases and the J gene end by 7 bases; junction bases not matched to a gene: 11. The chain's CDR3 is CASSELGTVLKEQYF. The CDR3 region has the DNA TGTGCCAGCAGTGAATTAGGGACAGTGTTGAAGGAGCAGTACTTC.

This chain links TRBV30 with TRBJ2-3; D is uncertain. From germline, CDR1 is GTSNPN and CDR2 SVGIG (reference sequence). The CDR3 is 12 residues long. The ends were cut back, 1 base at V and 4 bases at J, with 6 bases in the middle. The CDR3 region is CAWSDLSDTQYF. Here the CDR3 DNA reads TGTGCCTGGAGTGACTTGTCAGATACGCAGTATTTT.

This clone showed up just a few times. This chain joins TRBV27 and TRBJ1-4; TRBD1 is a possible D gene (6 bases). Trimming took 3 bases from V and 4 from J, leaving 9 bases between them. The CDR3 totals 14 residues. Germline CDR1 and CDR2: MNHEY and SMNVEV (reference sequence). CDR3 in DNA: TGTGCCAGCAGTTTCGGCAGGGGTAATGAAAAACTGTTTTTT. Amino acids: CASSFGRGNEKLFF.

In its sample, this clone was seen a few times. V usage is TRBV2 and J usage is TRBJ1-3; no definite D call. This CDR3 spans 15 amino acids. Germline V CDR1 and CDR2: SNHLY, FYNNEI. The V and J ends lost 5 bases and 1 base respectively, with 12 bases between them. The CDR3 sequence is CASSPEGGSGNTIYF. In nucleotides, the CDR3 is TGTGCCAGCAGTCCCGAAGGCGGTTCTGGAAACACCATATATTTT.

The chain joins TRBV28 to TRBJ1-2; D is unclear. The V gene's germline CDR1 is MDHEN and CDR2 SYDVKM. The length of the CDR3 is 15 residues. With 6 bases removed from V and 1 base from J, the gap between germline ends came to 15 bases. The CDR3 region has the DNA TGTGCCAGCAGCCGTATACAGAGTGGTAACTATGGCTACACCTTC. Protein sequence: CASSRIQSGNYGYTF.

V usage is TRBV3-1 (or the pseudogene TRBV3-2) and J usage is TRBJ2-3; maybe TRBD2 (5 bases). The CDR3 consists of 14 residues. Trimming shortened V by 4 bases and J by 0 bases, and 8 bases separated the two germline ends. Germline CDR1 reads LGHDT; CDR2 reads YNNKEL (reference sequence). The CDR3 here is CASSLSGSTDTQYF. The DNA of the CDR3 is TGTGCCAGCAGCCTGAGCGGAAGCACAGATACGCAGTATTTT.

The CDR3, as DNA: TGTGCCACCAGAGAGGGTAATGAAAAACTGTTTTTT. Translated: CATREGNEKLFF. The chain recombines TRBV24-1 with TRBJ1-4; D is ambiguous. Trimming shortened V by 7 bases and J by 4 bases, and 6 bases separated the two germline ends. CDR3 length equals 12 residues. Germline V gene sequence: CDR1 KGHDR, CDR2 SFDVKD.

The chain combines TRBV5-1 with TRBJ2-3; tentatively, D is TRBD1 (6 bases). CDR1 and CDR2 (germline): SGHRS, YFSETQ. CDR3 length: 15 amino acids. V was trimmed by 7 bases and J by 2 bases, leaving 17 bases between them. In nucleotides, the CDR3 is TGCGCCAGCTCTTCCGGGACATATACCACAGATACGCAGTATTTT. This gives the protein CASSSGTYTTDTQYF.

This clone was counted once. V is TRBV19 and J is TRBJ2-7; perhaps TRBD2 as D (6 bases). Germline CDR1 reads LNHDA; CDR2 reads SQIVND (reference sequence). The germline V and J ends were trimmed by 3 bases and 3 bases, with 9 bases remaining between them. CDR3 length: 13 amino acids. Here the CDR3 reads CASSISGDYEQYF. CDR3 coding DNA: TGTGCCAGTAGTATCTCGGGGGACTACGAGCAGTACTTC.

The chain joins TRBV6-5 to TRBJ2-3, with no clear D. The V and J ends lost 6 bases and 3 bases respectively, with 4 bases between them. The CDR3 contains 11 residues. From germline, CDR1 is MNHEY and CDR2 SVGAGI. The CDR3 DNA reads TGTGCCAGCAGGGAGACAGATACGCAGTATTTT. Its protein product is CASRETDTQYF.

A word on this clone: The junction departs from germline at one end; a sequencing error may be responsible. The J gene is TRBJ2-1, the V gene TRBV6-2 or TRBV6-3; 9 nucleotides agree with TRBD1. Germline V gene data show CDR1 as MNHEY and CDR2 as SVGEGT. There are 13 residues in the CDR3. CDR3 DNA sequence: TGTGCCAGCAGTTACTCCCTCCGGGACAGGGCGGTCTTC. Its protein product is CASSYSLRDRAVF.

There are a few counts of this clone. V usage is TRBV21-1 and J usage is TRBJ1-5. TRBV21-1 is labeled a pseudogene. CDR3 length: 15 residues. The CDR3 sequence: CASSKRSYSNQPQHF. In DNA form, the CDR3 reads TGTGCCAGCAGCAAAAGGAGCTATAGCAATCAGCCCCAGCATTTT.

The V call is TRBV6-6, the J call TRBJ2-5; 16 bases fit TRBD2. Germline lookup yields CDR1 MNHNY and CDR2 SVGAGI (reference sequence). The CDR3 is made up of 17 amino acids. Losses at the gene ends were 5 bases for V and 5 bases for J; bases not matched to a gene: 8. CDR3 sequence reads: CASSLGLAGGRYETQYF. The CDR3 nucleotides read TGTGCCAGCAGTCTGGGACTAGCGGGAGGGCGGTATGAGACCCAGTACTTC.